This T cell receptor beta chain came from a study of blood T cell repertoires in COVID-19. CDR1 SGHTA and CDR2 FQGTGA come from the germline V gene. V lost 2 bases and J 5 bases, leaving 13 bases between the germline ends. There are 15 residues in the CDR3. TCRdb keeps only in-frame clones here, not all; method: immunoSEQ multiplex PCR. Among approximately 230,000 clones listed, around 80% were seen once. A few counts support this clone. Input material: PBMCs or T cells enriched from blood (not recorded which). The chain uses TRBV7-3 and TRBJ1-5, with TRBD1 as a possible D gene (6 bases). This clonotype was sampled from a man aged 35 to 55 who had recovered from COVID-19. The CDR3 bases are TGTGCCAGCAGCTTACGCGGGGGGCAGGATCAGCCCCAGCATTTT. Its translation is CASSLRGGQDQPQHF.